Listed here are 16 T cell receptor beta chains from one sample, sequenced in a study of T-cell memory formation after mild COVID-19. In TCRdb, the 5' RACE reads were re-called with MiXCR into one record per CDR3 protein. The table has 190,000 or so distinct CDR3 sequences, over 20% seen once. Sequencing was done on a sample of PBMCs or a T cell subset sorted from them (not recorded which). The receptors originated from an adult woman who had mild COVID-19 (a few samples of this study predate the infection). Cell type and time point are not known.

This clonotype was found a few times. The V call is TRBV20-1, the J call TRBJ2-7; the D is unclear. The CDR3 has 15 residues. V lost 3 bases to trimming and J lost 0 bases, with 15 bases between them. The V gene's germline CDR1 is DFQATT and CDR2 SNEGSKA (reference sequence). CDR3 sequence reads: CSAREYSRSSYEQYF. For the CDR3, the DNA is TGCAGTGCTAGGGAATATTCACGGAGCTCCTACGAGCAGTACTTC.

This clonotype has a handful of counts. The V gene is TRBV19, the J gene TRBJ2-1, with TRBD2 as a possible D gene (6 bases). Germline V lookup: CDR1 LNHDA, CDR2 SQIVND (reference sequence). Trimming shortened V by 3 bases and J by 6 bases, and 15 bases separated the two germline ends. This CDR3 has 15 amino acids. CDR3 in DNA: TGTGCCAGTAGTATTACCGGGAGATTTGGCAATGAGCAGTTCTTC. This translates into CASSITGRFGNEQFF.

For the CDR3, the DNA is TGTGCCAGCAAGTACATGAGGGAACCTGGCTACACCTTC. Its translation: CASKYMREPGYTF. The V and J genes are TRBV6-5 and TRBJ1-2; D is unresolved. V was clipped by 7 bases and J by 7 bases, with 16 bases between them. CDR3 size: 13 residues. Germline loops: CDR1 MNHEY, CDR2 SVGAGI.

A few counts support this clonotype. This chain uses TRBV3-1 with TRBJ2-1; the match to TRBD1 covers 8 bases. The CDR3 covers 15 residues. J gave up 8 bases and V 3 bases, and 9 bases lay outside the gene matches. Germline-derived CDR1 and CDR2 are LGHDT and YNNKEL (reference sequence). CDR3 in DNA: TGTGCCAGCAGCCACCCCGGACAGGGTATAGATGAGCAGTTCTTC. This gives the protein CASSHPGQGIDEQFF.

The chain is built from TRBV11-3 and TRBJ2-7, with TRBD1 matching 7 bases. The CDR3 totals 15 residues. The germline gives CDR1 SGHNT, CDR2 YENEEA. V dropped 3 bases and J dropped 0; count of bases not matched to a gene: 5. The CDR3 reads CASSFTGDPSYEQYF. The CDR3 DNA follows: TGTGCCAGCAGCTTCACAGGGGACCCCTCCTACGAGCAGTACTTC.

This chain uses TRBV7-8 with TRBJ2-7; D possibly corresponds to TRBD2 (5 bases). The CDR3 contains 13 residues. V lost 5 bases to trimming and J lost 6 bases, with 14 bases between them. Germline-derived CDR1 and CDR2 are SGHVS and FQNEAQ. The CDR3 DNA follows: TGTGCCAGCAGCCTCGACCTAGCCTTCGAGCAGTACTTC. It codes for CASSLDLAFEQYF.

Here the CDR3 reads CASSSRPGITEAFF. CDR3 bases: TGTGCCAGCAGCTCTAGACCGGGGATCACTGAAGCTTTCTTT. The chain recombines TRBV7-9 with TRBJ1-1; D remains unclear. Germline V gene lookup returns CDR1 SEHNR and CDR2 FQNEAQ (reference sequence). The CDR3 contains 14 residues. Deletions cut 4 bases from V and 4 bases from J, with 13 bases between.

The chain uses TRBV12-3 or TRBV12-4 and TRBJ1-1; D unresolved. The V end was cut by 6 bases, the J end by 3 bases, with 2 bases between. The CDR3 loop spans 10 amino acids. This CDR3 is CASRDTEAFF. CDR3 sequence (DNA): TGTGCCAGCAGGGACACTGAAGCTTTCTTT.

The V gene is TRBV24-1, the J gene TRBJ2-5; 7 bases are a match to TRBD1. With 4 bases clipped from V and 0 bases from J, the junction kept 4 bases outside the gene matches. Germline V gene sequence: CDR1 KGHDR, CDR2 SFDVKD. The CDR3 runs to 15 residues. DNA for the CDR3: TGTGCCACCAGTGACCCGGGACAGTACCAAGAGACCCAGTACTTC. Translating it yields CATSDPGQYQETQYF.

This clonotype was picked up a small number of times. The genes are TRBV4-3 and TRBJ2-1; D gene ambiguous. V lost 1 base, J lost 7 bases, and 8 bases lay in between. The CDR3 length is 13 residues. Looked up from germline, CDR1 is LGHNA and CDR2 is YSLEER. The DNA for the CDR3 is TGCGCCAGCAGCCAAGGGAATCCTAATGAGCAGTTCTTC. Amino acids: CASSQGNPNEQFF.

V is TRBV12-3 or TRBV12-4 and J is TRBJ2-5, with D tentatively TRBD2 (6 bases). V dropped 1 base and J dropped 2 bases, with 11 bases sitting between them. This CDR3 has 15 residues. The CDR3 here is CASSLGGDFQETQYF. DNA of the CDR3: TGTGCCAGCAGTTTAGGCGGGGACTTTCAAGAGACCCAGTACTTC.

This chain joins TRBV9 and TRBJ1-6, with D perhaps TRBD1 (5 bases). The CDR3 totals 17 residues. V was shortened by 4 bases and J by 4 bases, with 18 bases between the two germline ends. Germline lookup yields CDR1 SGDLS and CDR2 YYNGEE. CDR3 in amino acids: CASSRSAPGAYNSPLHF. The CDR3 DNA sequence: TGTGCCAGCAGCCGTTCTGCGCCCGGGGCTTATAATTCACCCCTCCACTTT.

The gene calls are TRBV4-3 and TRBJ1-1; unclear D gene. The CDR3 contains 14 residues. Trimming took 4 bases from V and 7 from J, leaving 16 bases between them. Looked up from germline, CDR1 is LGHNA and CDR2 is YSLEER. The CDR3 DNA follows: TGCGCCAGCAGCCGTTTCCCGGGATCTATTGAAGCTTTCTTT. Its translation: CASSRFPGSIEAFF.

This clonotype came up a few times. The V gene is TRBV7-8, the J gene TRBJ2-5, with 7 bases matching TRBD1. Germline loops: CDR1 SGHVS, CDR2 FQNEAQ. The ends lost 0 bases at V and 4 bases at J; junction bases unmatched: 8. CDR3 length equals 16 residues. CDR3 loop: CASSLAPGQISETQYF. CDR3 bases: TGTGCCAGCAGCTTAGCTCCGGGACAGATTTCAGAGACCCAGTACTTC.

This chain links TRBV21-1 with TRBJ1-1. TRBV21-1 corresponds to a pseudogene. The CDR3 has 17 amino acids. The CDR3, as DNA: TGTGCCAGCAGCAAAGCCCCAAGACACACCATCGGGGATGAAGCTTTCTTT. It specifies CASSKAPRHTIGDEAFF.

This clonotype was seen only a few times. This rearrangement joins TRBV27 to TRBJ2-7; weak D call: TRBD1 (5 bases). Trimming pared 0 bases from V and 4 bases from J, leaving 13 bases between. This CDR3 spans 15 amino acids. Per the germline V gene, CDR1 is MNHEY and CDR2 is SMNVEV (reference sequence). CDR3 sequence reads: CASSLSGNGAYEQYF. Here the CDR3 DNA reads TGTGCCAGCAGTTTATCGGGAAATGGGGCTTACGAGCAGTACTTC.